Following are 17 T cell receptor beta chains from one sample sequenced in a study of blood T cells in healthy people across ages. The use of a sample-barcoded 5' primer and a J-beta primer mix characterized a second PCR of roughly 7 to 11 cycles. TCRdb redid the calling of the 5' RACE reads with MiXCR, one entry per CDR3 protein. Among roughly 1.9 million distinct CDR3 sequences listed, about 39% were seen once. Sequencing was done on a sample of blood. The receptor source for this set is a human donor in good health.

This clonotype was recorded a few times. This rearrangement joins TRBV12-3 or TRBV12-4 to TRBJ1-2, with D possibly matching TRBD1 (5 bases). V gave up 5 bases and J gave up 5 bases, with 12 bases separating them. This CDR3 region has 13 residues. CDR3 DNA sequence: TGTGCCAGCAGTCCCCTGACAGCTTATGGCTACACCTTC. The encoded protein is CASSPLTAYGYTF.

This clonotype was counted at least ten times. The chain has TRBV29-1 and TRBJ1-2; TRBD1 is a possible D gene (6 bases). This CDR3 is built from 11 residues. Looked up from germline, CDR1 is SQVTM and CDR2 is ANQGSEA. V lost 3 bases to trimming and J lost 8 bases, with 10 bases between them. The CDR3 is CSVDDRRGYTF. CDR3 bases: TGCAGCGTTGACGACAGGAGAGGCTACACCTTC.

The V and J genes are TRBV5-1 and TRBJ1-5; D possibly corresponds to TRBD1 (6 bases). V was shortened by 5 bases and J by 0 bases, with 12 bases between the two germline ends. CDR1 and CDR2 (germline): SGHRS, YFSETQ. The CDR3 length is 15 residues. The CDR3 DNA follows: TGCGCCAGCAGTCCAGGGGTCAATAGCAATCAGCCCCAGCATTTT. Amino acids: CASSPGVNSNQPQHF.

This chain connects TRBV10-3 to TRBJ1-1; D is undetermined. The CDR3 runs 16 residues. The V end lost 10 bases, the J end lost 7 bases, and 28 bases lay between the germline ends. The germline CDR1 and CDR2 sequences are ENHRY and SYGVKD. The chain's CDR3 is CASLGTAASLGFEAFF. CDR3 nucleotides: TGTGCCAGCCTCGGTACAGCCGCTAGTCTAGGCTTTGAAGCTTTCTTT.

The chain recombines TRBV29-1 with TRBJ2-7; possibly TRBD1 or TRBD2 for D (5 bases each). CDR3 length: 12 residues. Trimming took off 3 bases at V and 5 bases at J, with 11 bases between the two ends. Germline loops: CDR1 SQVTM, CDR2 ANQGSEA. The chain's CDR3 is CSVDSLGDEQYF. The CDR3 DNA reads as TGCAGCGTTGATTCCCTGGGGGACGAGCAGTACTTC.

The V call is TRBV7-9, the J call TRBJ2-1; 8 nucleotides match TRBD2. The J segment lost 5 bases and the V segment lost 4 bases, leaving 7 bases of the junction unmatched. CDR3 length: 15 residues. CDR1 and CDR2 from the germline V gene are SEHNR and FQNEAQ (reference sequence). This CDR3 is CASSYLSGANNEQFF. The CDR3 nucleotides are TGTGCCAGCAGCTATCTTAGCGGGGCCAACAATGAGCAGTTCTTC. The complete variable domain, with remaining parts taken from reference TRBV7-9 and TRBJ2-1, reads DTGVSQNPRHKITKRGQNVTFRCDPISEHNRLYWYRQTLGQGPEFLTYFQNEAQLEKSRLLSDRFSAERPKGSFSTLEIQRTEQGDSAMYLCASSYLSGANNEQFFGPGTRLTVL.

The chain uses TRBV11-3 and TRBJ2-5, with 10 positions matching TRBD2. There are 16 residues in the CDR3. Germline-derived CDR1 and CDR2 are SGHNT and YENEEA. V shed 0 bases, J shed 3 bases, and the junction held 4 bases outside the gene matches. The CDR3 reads CASSLDRGTSEETQYF. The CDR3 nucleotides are TGTGCCAGCAGCTTAGATCGGGGGACTAGCGAAGAGACCCAGTACTTC.

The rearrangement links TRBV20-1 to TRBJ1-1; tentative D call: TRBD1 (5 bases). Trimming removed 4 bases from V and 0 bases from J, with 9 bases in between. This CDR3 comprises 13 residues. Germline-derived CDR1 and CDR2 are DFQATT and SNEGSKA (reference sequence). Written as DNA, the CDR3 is TGCAGTGCTATGAGGGGCTTGAACACTGAAGCTTTCTTT. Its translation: CSAMRGLNTEAFF.

The CDR3 sequence is CSARDWQGVEETQYF. The CDR3 DNA sequence: TGCAGTGCTAGAGATTGGCAGGGGGTGGAAGAGACCCAGTACTTC. The rearrangement uses TRBV20-1 and TRBJ2-5; 7 bases match TRBD1. Germline CDR1 and CDR2: DFQATT and SNEGSKA (reference sequence). V dropped 0 bases and J dropped 3; count of bases not matched to a gene: 7. This CDR3 spans 15 amino acids.

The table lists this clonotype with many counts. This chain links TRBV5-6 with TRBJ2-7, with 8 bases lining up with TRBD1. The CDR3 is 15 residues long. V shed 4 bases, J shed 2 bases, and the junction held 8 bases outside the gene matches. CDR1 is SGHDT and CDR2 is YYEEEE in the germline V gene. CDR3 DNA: TGTGCCAGCAGCCCCGGGACAGGAGGGACCTACGAGCAGTACTTC. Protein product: CASSPGTGGTYEQYF.

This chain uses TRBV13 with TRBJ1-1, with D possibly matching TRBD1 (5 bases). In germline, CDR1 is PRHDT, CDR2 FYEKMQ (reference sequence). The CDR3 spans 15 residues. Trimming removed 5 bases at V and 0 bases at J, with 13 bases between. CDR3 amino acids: CASSPGGAMNTEAFF. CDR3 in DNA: TGTGCCAGCAGCCCCGGTGGGGCTATGAACACTGAAGCTTTCTTT.

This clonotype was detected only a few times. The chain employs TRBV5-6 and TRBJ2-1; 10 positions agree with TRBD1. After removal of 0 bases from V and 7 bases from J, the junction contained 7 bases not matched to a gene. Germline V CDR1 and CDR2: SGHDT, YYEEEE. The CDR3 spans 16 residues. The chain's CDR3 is CASSLVAGQGGNEQFF. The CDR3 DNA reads TGTGCCAGCAGCTTGGTAGCCGGACAGGGGGGTAATGAGCAGTTCTTC.

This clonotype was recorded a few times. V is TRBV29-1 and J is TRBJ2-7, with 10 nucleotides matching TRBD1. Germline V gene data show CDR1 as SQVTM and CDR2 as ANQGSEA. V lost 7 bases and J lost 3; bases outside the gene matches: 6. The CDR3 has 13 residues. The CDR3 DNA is TGCAGCGCTACGGACAGGGGGGGCTACGAGCAGTACTTC. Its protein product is CSATDRGGYEQYF.

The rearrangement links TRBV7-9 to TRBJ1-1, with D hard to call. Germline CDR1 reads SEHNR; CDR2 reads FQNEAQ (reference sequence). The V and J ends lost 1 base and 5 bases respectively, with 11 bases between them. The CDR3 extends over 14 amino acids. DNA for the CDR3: TGTGCCAGCAGCTTAGTTGGAGATAGGACTGAAGCTTTCTTT. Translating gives CASSLVGDRTEAFF.

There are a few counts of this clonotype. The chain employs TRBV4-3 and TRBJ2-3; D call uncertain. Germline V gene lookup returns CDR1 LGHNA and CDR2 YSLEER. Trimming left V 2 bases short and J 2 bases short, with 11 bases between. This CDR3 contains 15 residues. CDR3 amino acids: CASSQNRVPTDTQYF. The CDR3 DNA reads TGCGCCAGCAGCCAAAACCGGGTCCCCACAGATACGCAGTATTTT.

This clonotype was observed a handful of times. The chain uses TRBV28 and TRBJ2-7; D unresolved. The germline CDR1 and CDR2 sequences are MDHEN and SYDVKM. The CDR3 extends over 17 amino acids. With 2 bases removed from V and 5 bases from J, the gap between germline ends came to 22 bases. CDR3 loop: CASSLRAHSVPEDEQYF. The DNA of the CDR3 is TGTGCCAGCAGTTTAAGAGCACACAGCGTACCCGAGGACGAGCAGTACTTC.

The CDR3 spells CASSSRQGAANYGYTF. CDR3 nucleotides: TGTGCCAGCAGTTCCCGACAGGGGGCAGCTAACTATGGCTACACCTTC. V is TRBV12-3 or TRBV12-4 and J is TRBJ1-2; TRBD1 agrees at 10 bases. The CDR3 extends over 16 amino acids. V dropped 4 bases and J dropped 0; count of bases not matched to a gene: 5.